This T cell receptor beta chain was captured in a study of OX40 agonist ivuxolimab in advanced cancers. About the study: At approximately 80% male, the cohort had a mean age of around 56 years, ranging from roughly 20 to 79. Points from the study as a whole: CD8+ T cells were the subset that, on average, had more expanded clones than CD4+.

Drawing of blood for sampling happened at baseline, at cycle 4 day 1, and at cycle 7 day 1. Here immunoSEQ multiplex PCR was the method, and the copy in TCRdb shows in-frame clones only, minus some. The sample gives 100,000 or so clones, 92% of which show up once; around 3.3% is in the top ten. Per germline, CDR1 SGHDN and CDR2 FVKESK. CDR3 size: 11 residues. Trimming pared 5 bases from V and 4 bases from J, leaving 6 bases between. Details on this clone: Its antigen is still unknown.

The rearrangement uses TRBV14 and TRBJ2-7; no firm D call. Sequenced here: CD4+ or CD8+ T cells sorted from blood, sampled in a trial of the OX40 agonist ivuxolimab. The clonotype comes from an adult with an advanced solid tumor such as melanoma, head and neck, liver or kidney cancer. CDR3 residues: CASSLGYEQYF. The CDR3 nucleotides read TGTGCCAGCAGCTTGGGGTACGAGCAGTACTTC.